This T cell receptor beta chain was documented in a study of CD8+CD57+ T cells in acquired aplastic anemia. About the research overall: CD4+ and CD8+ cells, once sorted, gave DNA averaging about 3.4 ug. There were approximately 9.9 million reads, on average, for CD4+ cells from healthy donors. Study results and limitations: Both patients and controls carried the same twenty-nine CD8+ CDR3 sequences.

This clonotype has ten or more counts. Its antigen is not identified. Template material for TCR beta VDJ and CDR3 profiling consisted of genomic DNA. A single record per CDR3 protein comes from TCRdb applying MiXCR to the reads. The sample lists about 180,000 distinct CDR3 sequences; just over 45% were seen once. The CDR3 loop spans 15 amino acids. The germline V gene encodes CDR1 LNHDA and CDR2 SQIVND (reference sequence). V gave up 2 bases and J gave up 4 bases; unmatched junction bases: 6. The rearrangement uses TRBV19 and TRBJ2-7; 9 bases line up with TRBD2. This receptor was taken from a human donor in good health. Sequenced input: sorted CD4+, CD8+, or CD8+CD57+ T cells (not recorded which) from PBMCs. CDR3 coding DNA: TGTGCCAGTAGTATAAGGGCGGGAGGGCCGTACGAGCAGTACTTC. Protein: CASSIRAGGPYEQYF.